This TCR beta chain was identified in a study of blood T cells in healthy people across ages. A sample-barcoded 5' primer and a J-beta primer mix were used in a second PCR of about 7 to 12 cycles. TCRdb re-called the 5' RACE reads with MiXCR, one entry per CDR3 protein. The sample records about 600,000 distinct CDR3 sequences, around 48% being singletons. The CDR3 loop spans 17 amino acids. Germline lookup yields CDR1 LGHDT and CDR2 YNNKEL (reference sequence). With V trimmed by 5 bases and J by 2 bases, 9 bases remained unmatched. The receptor comes from a man older than 75 in good health. V and J are TRBV3-1 and TRBJ2-1; 10 bases are shared with TRBD2. Sequenced: blood. The CDR3 region is CASSSPLAGVAYNEQFF. The DNA for the CDR3 is TGTGCCAGCAGCTCACCCCTAGCGGGAGTAGCCTACAATGAGCAGTTCTTC.